These T cell receptor beta chains were read from a single sample in a study of T-cell memory formation after mild COVID-19. TCRdb re-analysed the 5' RACE reads in MiXCR, keeping a single row per CDR3 protein. The profile shows roughly 610,000 distinct CDR3 sequences, roughly 17% of them singletons. The specimen sequenced was PBMCs or a T cell subset sorted from them (not recorded which). The receptors here all came from an adult woman who had mild COVID-19 (a few samples of this study predate the infection). Cell type and time point are not known. Both conserved end residues are part of each CDR3. Fields, in order: D gene, clone size, J gene, V gene, CDR3 protein, CDR3 DNA. A D gene is named only where the DNA matches it firmly. Expanded clones get a size class; other rows say once, few or many, or leave the size out.

>TRBD1|few|TRBJ2-7|TRBV6-5
CASSQGQGNEQYF
TGTGCCAGCAGCCAGGGACAGGGGAACGAGCAGTACTTC
>-|-|TRBJ2-6|TRBV29-1
CSVEGLGQNKGSGANVLTF
TGCAGCGTTGAGGGTCTAGGTCAAAACAAGGGCTCTGGGGCCAACGTCCTGACTTTC
>-|many|TRBJ1-6|TRBV7-3
CASSLRERYNSPLHF
TGTGCCAGCAGCTTAAGGGAACGCTATAATTCACCCCTCCACTTT
>-|-|TRBJ2-7|TRBV15
CATSRGLGGYEQYF
TGTGCCACCAGCAGAGGTCTAGGGGGGTACGAGCAGTACTTC
>TRBD1|-|TRBJ1-5|TRBV20-1
CSASGNLYRGRQPQHF
TGCAGTGCTTCAGGGAATTTATACAGGGGGCGACAGCCCCAGCATTTT
>TRBD1|few|TRBJ2-1|TRBV10-3
CAISESGQSSYNEQFF
TGTGCCATCAGTGAGTCGGGACAGAGCTCCTACAATGAGCAGTTCTTC
>-|-|TRBJ2-5|TRBV4-2
CASSHEVSETQYF
TGTGCCAGCAGCCACGAGGTTTCGGAGACCCAGTACTTC
>TRBD2|few|TRBJ2-2|TRBV12-3/TRBV12-4
CASMRREKDGELFF
TGTGCCAGCATGCGGCGGGAGAAGGACGGGGAGCTGTTTTTT
>-|few|TRBJ2-1|TRBV6-2/TRBV6-3
CASSWRVSSYNEQFF
TGTGCCAGCAGTTGGAGGGTTAGCTCCTACAATGAGCAGTTCTTC
>-|many|TRBJ2-1|TRBV10-3
CAISDRGSGNEQFF
TGTGCCATCAGTGATCGGGGTTCGGGCAATGAGCAGTTCTTC